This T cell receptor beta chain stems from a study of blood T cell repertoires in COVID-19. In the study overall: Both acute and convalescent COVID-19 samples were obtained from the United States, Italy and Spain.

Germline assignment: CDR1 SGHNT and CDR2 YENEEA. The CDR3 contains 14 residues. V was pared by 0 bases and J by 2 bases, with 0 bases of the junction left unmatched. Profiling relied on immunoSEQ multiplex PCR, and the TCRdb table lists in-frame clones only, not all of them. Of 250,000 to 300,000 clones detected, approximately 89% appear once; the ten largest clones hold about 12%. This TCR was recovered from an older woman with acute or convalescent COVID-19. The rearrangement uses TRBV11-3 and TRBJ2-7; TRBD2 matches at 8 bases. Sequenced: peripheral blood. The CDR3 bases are TGTGCCAGCAGCTTAGAAGCGGGAGCCTACGAGCAGTACTTC. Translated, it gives CASSLEAGAYEQYF.